One T cell receptor (beta chain) is described in this entry. The method was immunoSEQ multiplex PCR; TCRdb's version includes in-frame clones alone and lacks a portion of them. This table holds nearly 45,000 clones, about 91% found once. The sample originates from a study of graft-versus-host responses after intestinal transplantation. The source is a human patient who received an intestinal transplant, so some T cells may come from the graft donor. The specimen was PBMCs, collected 524 days after transplant.

The CDR3, as DNA: TGTGCCAGCAGCTTAGCAGACTATGGCTACACCTTC. Residues: CASSLADYGYTF. The V and J genes are TRBV7-9 and TRBJ1-2; D remains unclear. CDR3 size: 12 residues. V lost 0 bases, J lost 3 bases, and 2 bases lay in between. Germline-derived CDR1 and CDR2 are SEHNR and FQNEAQ (reference sequence).